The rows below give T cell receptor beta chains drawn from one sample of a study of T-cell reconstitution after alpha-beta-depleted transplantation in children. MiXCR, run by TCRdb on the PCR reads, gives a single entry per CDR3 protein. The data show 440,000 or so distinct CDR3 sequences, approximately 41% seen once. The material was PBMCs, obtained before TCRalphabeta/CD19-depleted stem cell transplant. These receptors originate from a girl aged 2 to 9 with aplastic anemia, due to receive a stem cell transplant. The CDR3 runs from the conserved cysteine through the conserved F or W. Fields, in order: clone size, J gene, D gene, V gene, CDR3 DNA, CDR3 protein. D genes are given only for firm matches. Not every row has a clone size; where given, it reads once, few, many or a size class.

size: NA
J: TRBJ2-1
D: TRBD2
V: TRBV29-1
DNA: TGCAGCTACACCGGACTAGGGAGTAGCAATGAGCAGTTCTTC
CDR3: CSYTGLGSSNEQFF

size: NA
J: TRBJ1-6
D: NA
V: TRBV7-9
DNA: TGTGCCAGCAGCTTAGATAGTTCACCCCTCCACTTT
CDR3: CASSLDSSPLHF

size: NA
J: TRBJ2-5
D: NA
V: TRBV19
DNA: TGTGCCAGTAATCGTGGAGAGACCCAGTACTTC
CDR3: CASNRGETQYF

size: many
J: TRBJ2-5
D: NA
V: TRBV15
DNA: TGTGCCACCAGCAATTACAGGGATCCGGAGGAGACCCAGTACTTC
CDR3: CATSNYRDPEETQYF

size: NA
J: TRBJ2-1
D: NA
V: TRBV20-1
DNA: TGCAGTGCTAGGACCCTGGCCACCTACAATGAGCAGTTCTTC
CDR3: CSARTLATYNEQFF

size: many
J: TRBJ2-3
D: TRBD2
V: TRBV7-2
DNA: TGTGCCAGCAGCAAACTAGCGGGAAAGGCAGATACGCAGTATTTT
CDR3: CASSKLAGKADTQYF

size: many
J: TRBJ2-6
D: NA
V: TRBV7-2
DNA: TGTGCCAGCAGCTCACAGGCAACCTCTGGGGCCAACGTCCTGACTTTC
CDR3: CASSSQATSGANVLTF

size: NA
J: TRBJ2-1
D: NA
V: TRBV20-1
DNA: TGCAGTGCTCCCGTAGGGGCACAGGGACCTTACAATGAGCAGTTCTTC
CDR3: CSAPVGAQGPYNEQFF

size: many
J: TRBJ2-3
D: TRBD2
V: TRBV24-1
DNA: TGTGCCACCAGCGCTGCCCTGACTAGCGGTAGCACAGATACGCAGTATTTT
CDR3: CATSAALTSGSTDTQYF

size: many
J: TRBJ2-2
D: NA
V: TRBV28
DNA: TGTGCCAGCAGTTTATCGGTGTTCGCGAACACCGGGGAGCTGTTTTTT
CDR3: CASSLSVFANTGELFF

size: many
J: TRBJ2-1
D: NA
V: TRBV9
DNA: TGTGCCAGCAGCCCCCTAGGCGATGAGCAGTTCTTC
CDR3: CASSPLGDEQFF

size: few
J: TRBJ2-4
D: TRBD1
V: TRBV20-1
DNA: TGCAGTGTGGGCCTAGGGGGCCGGACCAAAAACATTCAGTACTTC
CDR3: CSVGLGGRTKNIQYF

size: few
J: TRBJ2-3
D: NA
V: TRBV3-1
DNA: TGTGCCAGCAGCCCTTGGACTGGTACTAGCACAGATACGCAGTATTTT
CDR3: CASSPWTGTSTDTQYF

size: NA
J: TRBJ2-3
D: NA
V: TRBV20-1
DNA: TGCAGTGCGGGGGAGCACACAGATACGCAGTATTTT
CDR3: CSAGEHTDTQYF

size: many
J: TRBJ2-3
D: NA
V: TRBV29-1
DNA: TGCAGCGTTGAGCCGGGGAGCACAGATACGCAGTATTTT
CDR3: CSVEPGSTDTQYF

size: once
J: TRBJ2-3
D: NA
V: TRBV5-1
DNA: TGCGCCAGCAGATTACCGCCTGTAGGGGGGGGCGACACAGATACGCAGTATTTT
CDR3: CASRLPPVGGGDTDTQYF

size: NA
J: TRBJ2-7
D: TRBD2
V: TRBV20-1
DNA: TGCAGTGCAGACCTTAGCGGGGGGGCCTACGAGCAGTACTTC
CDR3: CSADLSGGAYEQYF

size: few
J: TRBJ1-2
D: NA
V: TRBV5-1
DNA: TGCGCCAGCAGCTTGGAGGGGCTGGACTATGGCTACACCTTC
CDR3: CASSLEGLDYGYTF

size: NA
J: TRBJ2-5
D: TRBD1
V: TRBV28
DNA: TGTGCCAGCAGTTTCGGGACAGGGGGCCGTGAGACCCAGTACTTC
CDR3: CASSFGTGGRETQYF

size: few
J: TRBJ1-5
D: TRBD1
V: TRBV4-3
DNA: TGCGCCAGCAGCCAAGGGACAGGGCGGAATCAGCCCCAGCATTTT
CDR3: CASSQGTGRNQPQHF

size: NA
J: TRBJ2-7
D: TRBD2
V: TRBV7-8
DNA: TGTGCCAGCAGCCGAGCGGGAGATCGCGAGCAGTACTTC
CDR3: CASSRAGDREQYF

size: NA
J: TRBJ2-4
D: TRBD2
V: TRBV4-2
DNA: TGTGCCAGCAGCCCCGGACTAGCGGGAGGGCCCCTAGGATTAGGGATTCAGTACTTC
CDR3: CASSPGLAGGPLGLGIQYF

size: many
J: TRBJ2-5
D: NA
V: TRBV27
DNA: TGTGCCAGCAGCAACCGGGCGTACCAAGAGACCCAGTACTTC
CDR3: CASSNRAYQETQYF

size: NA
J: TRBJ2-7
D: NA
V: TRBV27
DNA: TGTGCCAGCAGTTTTGTCGGAGACTACGAGCAGTACTTC
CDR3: CASSFVGDYEQYF

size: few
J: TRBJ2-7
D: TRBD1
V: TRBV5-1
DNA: TGCGCCAGCAGCCGGGACAGGTACTACGAGCAGTACTTC
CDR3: CASSRDRYYEQYF

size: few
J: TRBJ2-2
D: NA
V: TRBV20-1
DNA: TGCAGTGCTAGAGATCCCCTGTACGGTCTTGGGGAGCTGTTTTTT
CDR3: CSARDPLYGLGELFF

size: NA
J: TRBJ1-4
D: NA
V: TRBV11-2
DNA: TGTGCCAGCAGCCCGCTGGCGGTTGGATATGGAAAACTGTTTTTT
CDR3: CASSPLAVGYGKLFF

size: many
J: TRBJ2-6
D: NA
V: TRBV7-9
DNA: TGTGCCAGCAGCTTCAGGACAGGGAGGGCTGGGGCCAACGTCCTGACTTTC
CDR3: CASSFRTGRAGANVLTF

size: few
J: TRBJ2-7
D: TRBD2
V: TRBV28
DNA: TGTGCCAGCAGTTTCGTCAGTGCGGGGGGAGTCGAGCAGTACTTC
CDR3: CASSFVSAGGVEQYF

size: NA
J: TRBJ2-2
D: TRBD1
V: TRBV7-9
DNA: TGTGCCAGCAGACCCGGGACAGCGAACACCGGGGAGCTGTTTTTT
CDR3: CASRPGTANTGELFF

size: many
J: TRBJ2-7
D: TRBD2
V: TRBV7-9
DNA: TGTGCCAGCAGCCGCCCTAGCGGTCGGTACGAGCAGTACTTC
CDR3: CASSRPSGRYEQYF

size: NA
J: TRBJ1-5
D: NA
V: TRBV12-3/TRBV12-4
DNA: TGTGCCAGCAGTTTAAAGGGTTGGGCTCATCAGCCCCAGCATTTT
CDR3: CASSLKGWAHQPQHF

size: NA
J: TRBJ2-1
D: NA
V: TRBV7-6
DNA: TGTGCCAGCAGCTTCGGGGGCTTTAGCTCCTACAATGAGCAGTTCTTC
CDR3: CASSFGGFSSYNEQFF

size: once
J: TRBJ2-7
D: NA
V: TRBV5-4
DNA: TGTGCCAGCAGCTTCCCAGGCGTCTACGAGCAGTACTTC
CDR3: CASSFPGVYEQYF

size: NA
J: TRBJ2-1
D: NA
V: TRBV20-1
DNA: TGCAGTGCTAGAGAGGGAAATGAGCAGTTCTTC
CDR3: CSAREGNEQFF

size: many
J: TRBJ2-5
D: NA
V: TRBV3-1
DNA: TGTGCCAGCAGCCAAGATCTTGAGCAAGCAGAGACCCAGTACTTC
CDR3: CASSQDLEQAETQYF

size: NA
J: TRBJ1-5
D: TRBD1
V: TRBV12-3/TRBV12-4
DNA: TGTGCCAGCAGCGGACAGGGGAAACAGCCCCAGCATTTT
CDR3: CASSGQGKQPQHF

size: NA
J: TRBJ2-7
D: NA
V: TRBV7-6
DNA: TGTGCCAGCAGCTTAGCGGGTGACTTCTCCTACGAGCAGTACTTC
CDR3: CASSLAGDFSYEQYF

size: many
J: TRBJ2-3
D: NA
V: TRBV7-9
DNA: TGTGCCAGCAGCTTAGAAGGAGGGAGGAGAACGCAGTATTTT
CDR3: CASSLEGGRRTQYF

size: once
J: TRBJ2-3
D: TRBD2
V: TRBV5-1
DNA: TGCGCCAGCAGCTGGACCACTAGCGGGAGCGGGGAAACAGATACGCAGTATTTT
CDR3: CASSWTTSGSGETDTQYF

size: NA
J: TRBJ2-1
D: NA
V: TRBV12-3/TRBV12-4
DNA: TGTGCCAGCAGCCCCGTGGGGGTGCGAGAAAGTAAGTTCTTC
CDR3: CASSPVGVRESKFF

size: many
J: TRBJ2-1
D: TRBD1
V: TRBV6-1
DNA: TGTGCCAGCAGTGAATCGCACCTGGGACAGGGTTCGAGGGATGAGCAGTTCTTC
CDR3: CASSESHLGQGSRDEQFF

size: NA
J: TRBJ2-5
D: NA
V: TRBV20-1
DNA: TGCAGTGCTAGAGGGGGGGGACAGCCTCCAAGAAAGACCCAGTACTTC
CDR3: CSARGGGQPPRKTQYF

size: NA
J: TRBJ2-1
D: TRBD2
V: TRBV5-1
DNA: TGCGCCAGCAGCCCCGAGCAAGCGGGGGACAATGAGCAGTTCTTC
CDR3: CASSPEQAGDNEQFF

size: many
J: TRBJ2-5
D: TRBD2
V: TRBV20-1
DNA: TGCAGTGCTAGAGATCCTAGCGGAGCGGGAGGGGTTAAGGAGACCCAGTACTTC
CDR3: CSARDPSGAGGVKETQYF

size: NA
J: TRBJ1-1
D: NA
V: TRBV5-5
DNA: TGTGCCAGCAGCCCTTCGGGCCTCCTCGAAGCTTTCTTT
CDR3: CASSPSGLLEAFF

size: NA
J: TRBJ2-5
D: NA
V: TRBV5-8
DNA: TGTGCCAGCAGCCTTCAGGGTAGGGTTGCGGAGACCCAGTACTTC
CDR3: CASSLQGRVAETQYF

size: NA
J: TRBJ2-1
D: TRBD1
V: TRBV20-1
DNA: TGCAGTGCGTCGGACAGGACCTACAATGAGCAGTTCTTC
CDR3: CSASDRTYNEQFF

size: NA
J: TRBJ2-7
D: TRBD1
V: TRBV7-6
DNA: TGTGCCAGCAGCTTAGCCGCGGGACAGGGGTACTACGAGCAGTACTTC
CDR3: CASSLAAGQGYYEQYF

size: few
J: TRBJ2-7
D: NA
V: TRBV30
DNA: TGTGCCTGGAGTGTCTACCGGTTCTACGAGCAGTACTTC
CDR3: CAWSVYRFYEQYF

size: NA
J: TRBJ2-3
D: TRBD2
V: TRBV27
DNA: TGTGCCAGCAGCATATCTAGCGGCCCGAGAGATACGCAGTATTTT
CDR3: CASSISSGPRDTQYF

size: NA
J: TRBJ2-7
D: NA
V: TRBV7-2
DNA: TGTGCCAGCAGCTTAGTAGCCAGCCCTCGATCCTCCGAGCAGTACTTC
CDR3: CASSLVASPRSSEQYF

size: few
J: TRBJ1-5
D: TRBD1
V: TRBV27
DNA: TGTGCCAGCAGAGGAACAGGGGGCTTTCAGCCCCAGCATTTT
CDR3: CASRGTGGFQPQHF

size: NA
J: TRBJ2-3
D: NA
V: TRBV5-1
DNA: TGCGCCAGCAGCCCAGCCCTTTCTAGCGCAGGCACAGATACGCAGTATTTT
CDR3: CASSPALSSAGTDTQYF

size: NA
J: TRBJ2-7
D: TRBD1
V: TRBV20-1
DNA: TGCAGTGCTAGCATGGCAGGGGGCGACGAGCAGTACTTC
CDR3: CSASMAGGDEQYF